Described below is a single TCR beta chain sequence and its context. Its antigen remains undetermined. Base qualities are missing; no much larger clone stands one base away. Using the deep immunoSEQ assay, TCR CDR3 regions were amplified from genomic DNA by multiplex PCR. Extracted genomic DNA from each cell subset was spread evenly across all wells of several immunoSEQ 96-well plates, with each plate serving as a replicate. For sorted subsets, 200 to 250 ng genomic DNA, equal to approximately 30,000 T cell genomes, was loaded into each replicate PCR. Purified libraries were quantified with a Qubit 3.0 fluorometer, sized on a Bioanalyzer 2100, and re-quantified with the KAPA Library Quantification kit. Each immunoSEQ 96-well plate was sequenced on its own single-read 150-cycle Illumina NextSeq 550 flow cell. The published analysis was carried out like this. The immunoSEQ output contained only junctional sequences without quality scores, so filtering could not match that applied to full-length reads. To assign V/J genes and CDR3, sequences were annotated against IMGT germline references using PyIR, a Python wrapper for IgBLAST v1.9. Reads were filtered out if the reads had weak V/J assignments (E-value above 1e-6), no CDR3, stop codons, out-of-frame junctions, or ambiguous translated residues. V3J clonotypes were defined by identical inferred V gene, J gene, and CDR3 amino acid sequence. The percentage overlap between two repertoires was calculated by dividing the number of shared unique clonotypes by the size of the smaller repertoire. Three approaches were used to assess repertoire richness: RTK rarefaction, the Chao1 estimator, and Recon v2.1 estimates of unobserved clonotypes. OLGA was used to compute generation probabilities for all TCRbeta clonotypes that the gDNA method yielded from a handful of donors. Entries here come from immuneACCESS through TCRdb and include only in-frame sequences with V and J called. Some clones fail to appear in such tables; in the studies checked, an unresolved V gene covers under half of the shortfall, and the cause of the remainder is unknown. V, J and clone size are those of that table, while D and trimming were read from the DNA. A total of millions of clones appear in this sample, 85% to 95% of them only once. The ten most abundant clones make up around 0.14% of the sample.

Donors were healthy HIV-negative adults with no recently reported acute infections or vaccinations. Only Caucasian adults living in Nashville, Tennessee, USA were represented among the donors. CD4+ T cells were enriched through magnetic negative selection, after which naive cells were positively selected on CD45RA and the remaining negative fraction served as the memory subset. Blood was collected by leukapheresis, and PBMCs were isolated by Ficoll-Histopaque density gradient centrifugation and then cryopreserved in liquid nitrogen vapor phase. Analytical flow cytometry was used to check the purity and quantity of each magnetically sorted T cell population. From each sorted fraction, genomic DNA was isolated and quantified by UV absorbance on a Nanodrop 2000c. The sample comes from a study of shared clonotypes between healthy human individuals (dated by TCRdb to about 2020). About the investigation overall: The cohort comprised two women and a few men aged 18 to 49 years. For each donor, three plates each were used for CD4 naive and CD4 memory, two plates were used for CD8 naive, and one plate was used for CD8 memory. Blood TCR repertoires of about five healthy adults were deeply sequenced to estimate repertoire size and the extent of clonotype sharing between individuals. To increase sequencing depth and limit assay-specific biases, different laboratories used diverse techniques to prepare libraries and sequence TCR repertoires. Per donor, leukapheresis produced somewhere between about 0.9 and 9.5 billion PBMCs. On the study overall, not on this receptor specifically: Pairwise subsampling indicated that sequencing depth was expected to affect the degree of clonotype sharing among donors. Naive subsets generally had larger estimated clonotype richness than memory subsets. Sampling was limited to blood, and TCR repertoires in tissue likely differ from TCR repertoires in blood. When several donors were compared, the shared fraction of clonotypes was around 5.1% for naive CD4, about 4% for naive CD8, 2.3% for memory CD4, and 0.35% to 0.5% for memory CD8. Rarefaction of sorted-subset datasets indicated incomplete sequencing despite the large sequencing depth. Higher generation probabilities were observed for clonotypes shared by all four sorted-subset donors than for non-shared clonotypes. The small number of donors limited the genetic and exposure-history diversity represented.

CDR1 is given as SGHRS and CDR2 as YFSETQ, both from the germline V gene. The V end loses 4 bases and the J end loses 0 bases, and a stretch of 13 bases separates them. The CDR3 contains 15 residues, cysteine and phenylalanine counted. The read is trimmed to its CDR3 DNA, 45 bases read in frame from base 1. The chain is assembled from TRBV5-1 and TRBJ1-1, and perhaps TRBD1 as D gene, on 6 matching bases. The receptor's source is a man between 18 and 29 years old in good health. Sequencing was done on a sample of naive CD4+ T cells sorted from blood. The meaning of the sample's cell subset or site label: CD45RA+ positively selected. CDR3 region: CASSLDGDMNTEAFF. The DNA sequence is TGCGCCAGCAGCCTGGACGGGGACATGAACACTGAAGCTTTCTTT.